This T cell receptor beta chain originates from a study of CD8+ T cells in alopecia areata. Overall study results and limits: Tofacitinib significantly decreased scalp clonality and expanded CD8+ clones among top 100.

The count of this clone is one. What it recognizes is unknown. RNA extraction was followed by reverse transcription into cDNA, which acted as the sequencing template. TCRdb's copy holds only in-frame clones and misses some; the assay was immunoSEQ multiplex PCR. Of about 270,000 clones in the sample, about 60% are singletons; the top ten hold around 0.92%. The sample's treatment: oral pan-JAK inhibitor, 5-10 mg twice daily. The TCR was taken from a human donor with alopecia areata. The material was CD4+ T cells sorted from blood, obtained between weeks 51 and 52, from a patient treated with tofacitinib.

The CDR3 nucleotides read TGTGCCTGGAGTTCTCAAGGGGGGAGCGGCTACACCTTC. Translated: CAWSSQGGSGYTF. The chain links TRBV30 to TRBJ1-2, with D perhaps matching TRBD1 (6 bases). Between the trimmed V and J ends, which lost 2 bases and 8 bases, there was a span of 15 bases. In germline, CDR1 is GTSNPN, CDR2 SVGIG (reference sequence). The CDR3 runs 13 residues.